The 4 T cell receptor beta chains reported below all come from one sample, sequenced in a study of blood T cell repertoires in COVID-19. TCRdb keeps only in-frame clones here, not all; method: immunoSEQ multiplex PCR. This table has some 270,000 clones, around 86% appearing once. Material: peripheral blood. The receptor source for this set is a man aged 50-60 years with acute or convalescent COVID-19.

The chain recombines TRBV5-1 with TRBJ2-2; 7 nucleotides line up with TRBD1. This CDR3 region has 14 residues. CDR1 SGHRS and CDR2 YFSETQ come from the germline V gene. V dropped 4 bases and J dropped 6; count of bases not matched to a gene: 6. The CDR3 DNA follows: TGCGCCAGCAGCCCGATTCAGGGGGCCGGGGAGCTGTTTTTT. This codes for CASSPIQGAGELFF.

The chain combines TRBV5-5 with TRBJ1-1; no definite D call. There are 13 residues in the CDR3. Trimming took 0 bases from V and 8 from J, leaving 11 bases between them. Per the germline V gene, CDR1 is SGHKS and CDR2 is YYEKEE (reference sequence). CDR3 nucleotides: TGTGCCAGCAGCTTGGATGCCAGGAAGGAAGCTTTCTTT. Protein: CASSLDARKEAFF.

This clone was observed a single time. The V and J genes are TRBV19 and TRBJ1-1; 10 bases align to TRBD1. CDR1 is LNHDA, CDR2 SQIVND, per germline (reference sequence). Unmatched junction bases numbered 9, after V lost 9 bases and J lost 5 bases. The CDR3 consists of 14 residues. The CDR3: CASTSDRGLTEAFF. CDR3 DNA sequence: TGTGCCAGCACCTCTGACAGGGGGCTTACTGAAGCTTTCTTT.

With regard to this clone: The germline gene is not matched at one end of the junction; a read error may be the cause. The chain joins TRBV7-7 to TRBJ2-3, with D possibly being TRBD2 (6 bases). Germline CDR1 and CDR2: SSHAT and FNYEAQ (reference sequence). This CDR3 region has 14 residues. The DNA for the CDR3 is TGTGCTAGCAGCTTGACTAGGGCCCCAGATACGCAGTATTTT. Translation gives CASSLTRAPDTQYF. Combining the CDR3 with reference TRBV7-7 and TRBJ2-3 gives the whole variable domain GAGVSQSPRYKVTKRGQDVTLRCDPISSHATLYWYQQALGQGPEFLTYFNYEAQPDKSGLPSDRFSAERPEGSISTLTIQRTEQRDSAMYRCASSLTRAPDTQYFGPGTRLTVL.